A single sample gave rise to the 27 T cell receptor beta chains below, sequenced in a study of blood T cell repertoires in COVID-19. Method: immunoSEQ multiplex PCR; TCRdb's copy keeps in-frame clones and lacks some. This table has about 110,000 clones, approximately 80% appearing once. The specimen sequenced was peripheral blood. Receptors were obtained from a woman aged 50 to 65 with acute or convalescent COVID-19.

The chain combines TRBV3-1 (or the pseudogene TRBV3-2) with TRBJ1-6; D is perhaps TRBD1 (5 bases). V lost 2 bases and J lost 7, with 9 bases in between. The CDR3 totals 14 residues. CDR1 and CDR2 (germline): LGHDT, YNNKEL (reference sequence). This CDR3 reads CASSQRQPNSPLHF. CDR3 in DNA: TGTGCCAGCAGCCAACGACAGCCGAATTCACCCCTCCACTTT.

The chain couples TRBV2 to TRBJ1-1; 8 bases agree with TRBD1. The trim removed 5 bases at V and 1 base at J, leaving 6 bases unmatched. This CDR3 is built from 15 residues. CDR1 SNHLY and CDR2 FYNNEI come from the germline V gene. In DNA form, the CDR3 reads TGTGCCAGCAGTTACCAGGGGGCTACGAACACTGAAGCTTTCTTT. Protein sequence: CASSYQGATNTEAFF.

The chain has TRBV5-1 and TRBJ2-1; D is perhaps TRBD1 (6 bases). The germline CDR1 and CDR2 sequences are SGHRS and YFSETQ. This CDR3 is 16 amino acids long. V lost 5 bases, J lost 1 base, and 16 bases lay in between. The DNA for the CDR3 is TGCGCCAGCAGTTTTAATACCGGGACATCCTACAATGAGCAGTTCTTC. This gives the protein CASSFNTGTSYNEQFF.

The J gene is TRBJ1-3, the V gene TRBV9; D gene uncertain. The CDR3 extends over 17 amino acids. V lost 3 bases and J 4 bases, leaving 20 bases between the germline ends. Germline CDR1 and CDR2: SGDLS and YYNGEE. CDR3 DNA: TGTGCCAGCAGCGCTGGAGGACCAGGAATCGACGGAAACACCATATATTTT. Protein sequence: CASSAGGPGIDGNTIYF.

The J gene is TRBJ1-1, the V gene TRBV5-4; D gene ambiguous. Between the trimmed V and J ends, which lost 0 bases and 1 base, there was a span of 4 bases. Germline-derived CDR1 and CDR2 are SGHNT and YYREEE (reference sequence). The CDR3 is made up of 13 amino acids. In DNA form, the CDR3 reads TGTGCCAGCAGCTTGGATAAGAACACTGAAGCTTTCTTT. It is translated as CASSLDKNTEAFF.

J is TRBJ1-2 and V is TRBV14; D is unresolved. From germline, CDR1 is SGHDN and CDR2 FVKESK. The CDR3 extends over 12 amino acids. Trimming cost V 3 bases and J 2 bases, with 4 bases left between them. CDR3 DNA sequence: TGTGCCAGCAGCCAGCAGAACTATGGCTACACCTTC. It encodes CASSQQNYGYTF. Full variable domain (remainder filled in from reference TRBV14 and TRBJ1-2): EAGVTQFPSHSVIEKGQTVTLRCDPISGHDNLYWYRRVMGKEIKFLLHFVKESKQDESGMPNNRFLAERTGGTYSTLKVQPAELEDSGVYFCASSQQNYGYTFGSGTRLTVV.

The chain combines TRBV19 with TRBJ2-1; perhaps TRBD2 as D (7 bases). Germline V gene data show CDR1 as LNHDA and CDR2 as SQIVND (reference sequence). The V and J ends lost 5 bases and 13 bases respectively, with 21 bases between them. The CDR3 has 14 amino acids. The CDR3 protein is CASSPRDRPGGQFF. CDR3 DNA sequence: TGTGCCAGTAGTCCCCGTGACAGGCCGGGGGGCCAGTTCTTC.

The chain links TRBV7-6 to TRBJ2-7; 8 positions match TRBD1. V gave up 1 base and J gave up 5 bases; unmatched junction bases: 13. The CDR3 is made up of 17 amino acids. Germline V CDR1 and CDR2: SGHVS, FNYEAQ. This CDR3 is CASSLGSRGQGSNEQYF. The CDR3, as DNA: TGTGCCAGCAGCTTAGGGTCGCGAGGACAGGGATCAAACGAGCAGTACTTC.

In this sample, this clone turned up once. This chain joins TRBV5-4 and TRBJ1-4, with D perhaps TRBD1 (6 bases). CDR3 length equals 14 residues. Germline assignment: CDR1 SGHNT and CDR2 YYREEE (reference sequence). The V and J ends lost 4 bases and 8 bases respectively, with 15 bases between them. The CDR3 DNA reads TGTGCCAGCAGCCTACAGGGCTTATCGGAAAAACTGTTTTTT. It specifies CASSLQGLSEKLFF.

This clone turned up a few times. Here the CDR3 DNA reads TGTGCCAGCGCAGGGGGCTATGGCTACACCTTC. It translates to CASAGGYGYTF. The chain couples TRBV6-5 to TRBJ1-2; 7 bases match TRBD1. The CDR3 spans 11 residues. J was trimmed by 4 bases and V by 8 bases; bases with no gene match: 1. The germline V gene has CDR1 MNHEY and CDR2 SVGAGI.

The chain links TRBV5-8 to TRBJ2-3; maybe TRBD1 (7 bases). Germline CDR1 reads SGHTS; CDR2 reads YDEGEE. The CDR3 length is 15 residues. V lost 6 bases and J 2 bases, leaving 16 bases between the germline ends. In nucleotides, the CDR3 is TGTGCCAGCAACTGGGGGGACAGAAACACAGATACGCAGTATTTT. This gives the protein CASNWGDRNTDTQYF.

This chain joins TRBV27 and TRBJ1-1; D perhaps matches TRBD1 (5 bases). The CDR3 spans 17 residues. From germline, CDR1 is MNHEY and CDR2 SMNVEV (reference sequence). The V end lost 5 bases, the J end lost 2 bases, and 21 bases lay between the germline ends. The CDR3 spells CASSPRGGMNSNTEAFF. For the CDR3, the DNA is TGTGCCAGCAGTCCACGGGGGGGAATGAACTCAAACACTGAAGCTTTCTTT.

This chain joins TRBV3-1 (or the pseudogene TRBV3-2) and TRBJ2-7, with TRBD1 identical over 9 bases. This CDR3 comprises 15 residues. Trimming removed 0 bases from V and 7 bases from J; junction bases left unmatched: 7. Germline V CDR1 and CDR2: LGHDT, YNNKEL (reference sequence). Here the CDR3 DNA reads TGTGCCAGCAGCCAAGATGCACAGGGGGCCCGAGAGCAGTACTTC. Protein sequence: CASSQDAQGAREQYF.

The chain joins TRBV13 to TRBJ2-6; D gene uncertain. The CDR3 is 15 amino acids. From germline, CDR1 is PRHDT and CDR2 FYEKMQ (reference sequence). Trimming pared 3 bases from V and 0 bases from J, leaving 6 bases between. The CDR3 DNA sequence: TGTGCCAGCAGCTTTTCCAGCTCTGGGGCCAACGTCCTGACTTTC. Translating it yields CASSFSSSGANVLTF.

The V gene is TRBV7-8, the J gene TRBJ1-4, with D possibly TRBD1 on 6 matching bases. Germline CDR1 and CDR2: SGHVS and FQNEAQ. Trimming took 1 base from V and 7 from J, leaving 13 bases between them. The CDR3 length is 15 residues. CDR3: CASSLENRVSEKLFF. CDR3 nucleotides: TGTGCCAGCAGCTTAGAAAACAGGGTCAGTGAAAAACTGTTTTTT.

This chain uses TRBV5-8 with TRBJ1-5; the D is unclear. The CDR3 is 12 amino acids. V was trimmed by 10 bases and J by 3 bases, leaving 11 bases between them. The V gene's germline CDR1 is SGHTS and CDR2 YDEGEE. CDR3 region: CALGRNNQPQHF. In DNA form, the CDR3 reads TGTGCCCTGGGGAGGAACAATCAGCCCCAGCATTTT.

The genes are TRBV9 and TRBJ1-2; 7 bases line up with TRBD1. Germline values: CDR1 SGDLS, CDR2 YYNGEE. This CDR3 spans 13 amino acids. V lost 5 bases and J lost 1; bases outside the gene matches: 2. CDR3 region: CASSRDSNYGYTF. In DNA form, the CDR3 reads TGTGCCAGCAGTAGGGACAGTAACTATGGCTACACCTTC.

V is TRBV19 and J is TRBJ1-5; no clear D. Deletions cut 4 bases from V and 4 bases from J, with 14 bases between. CDR1 LNHDA and CDR2 SQIVND come from the germline V gene (reference sequence). This CDR3 region has 15 residues. CDR3 sequence reads: CASSRLLFPNQPQHF. DNA of the CDR3: TGTGCCAGTAGTAGGCTTTTGTTCCCAAATCAGCCCCAGCATTTT. Full variable domain (remainder filled in from reference TRBV19 and TRBJ1-5): DGGITQSPKYLFRKEGQNVTLSCEQNLNHDAMYWYRQDPGQGLRLIYYSQIVNDFQKGDIAEGYSVSREKKESFPLTVTSAQKNPTAFYLCASSRLLFPNQPQHFGDGTRLSIL.

The chain couples TRBV5-1 to TRBJ2-3; TRBD1 aligns across 7 bases. CDR3 length: 17 amino acids. V lost 4 bases, J lost 2 bases, and 13 bases stayed unmatched. In germline, CDR1 is SGHRS, CDR2 YFSETQ. Here the CDR3 reads CASSPTPPGQITDTQYF. The CDR3 nucleotides read TGCGCCAGCAGCCCCACACCCCCGGGACAGATCACAGATACGCAGTATTTT.

CDR3 DNA sequence: TGTGCCAGCAGCCCATTAGAGGGGGCAAATTCACCCCTCCACTTT. Translation gives CASSPLEGANSPLHF. The chain employs TRBV11-2 and TRBJ1-6, with TRBD1 matching 7 bases. This CDR3 comprises 15 residues. After removal of 5 bases from V and 7 bases from J, the junction contained 8 bases not matched to a gene. Looked up from germline, CDR1 is SGHAT and CDR2 is FQNNGV.

The gene calls are TRBV9 and TRBJ2-5, with 10 bases matching TRBD1. The V gene end was trimmed by 4 bases and the J gene end by 5 bases; junction bases not matched to a gene: 5. Per the germline V gene, CDR1 is SGDLS and CDR2 is YYNGEE. The CDR3 has 14 amino acids. In DNA, the CDR3 is TGTGCCAGCAGCTCGACAGGGGGCTTGGAGACCCAGTACTTC. The encoded protein is CASSSTGGLETQYF. Full variable domain (missing parts from reference TRBV9 and TRBJ2-5): DSGVTQTPKHLITATGQRVTLRCSPRSGDLSVYWYQQSLDQGLQFLIQYYNGEERAKGNILERFSAQQFPDLHSELNLSSLELGDSALYFCASSSTGGLETQYFGPGTRLLVL.

The V call is TRBV27, the J call TRBJ2-1; 9 bases align to TRBD1. In germline, CDR1 is MNHEY, CDR2 SMNVEV (reference sequence). The ends lost 5 bases at V and 14 bases at J; junction bases unmatched: 7. This CDR3 region has 12 residues. The CDR3: CASSLPGQGKFF. In nucleotides, the CDR3 is TGTGCCAGCAGTCTACCGGGACAGGGAAAGTTCTTC.

The chain has TRBV12-5 and TRBJ2-5; 7 bases line up with TRBD1. Per the germline V gene, CDR1 is LGHNT and CDR2 is FRNRAP. The CDR3 is 19 residues long. J lost 2 bases, V lost 6 bases, and 21 bases had no gene match. CDR3 coding DNA: TGTGCTAGTGGAGCGCCTACTCTTACAGGGGAAGACCGTCAAGAGACCCAGTACTTC. This encodes CASGAPTLTGEDRQETQYF.

The genes are TRBV19 and TRBJ2-7; 8 bases fit TRBD1. The CDR3 spans 16 residues. The V segment lost 2 bases and the J segment 2 bases; nucleotides outside the gene matches: 8. The V gene's germline CDR1 is LNHDA and CDR2 SQIVND (reference sequence). The CDR3 DNA sequence: TGTGCCAGTAGTATATCTGGGACAGGCGCTGCCTACGAGCAGTACTTC. It yields the protein CASSISGTGAAYEQYF. Supplemented by reference TRBV19 and TRBJ2-7, the full variable domain reads DGGITQSPKYLFRKEGQNVTLSCEQNLNHDAMYWYRQDPGQGLRLIYYSQIVNDFQKGDIAEGYSVSREKKESFPLTVTSAQKNPTAFYLCASSISGTGAAYEQYFGPGTRLTVT.

The chain has TRBV28 and TRBJ2-4; 9 positions agree with TRBD1. V was clipped by 7 bases and J by 8 bases; unmatched bases: 12. This CDR3 is 15 amino acids long. Looked up from germline, CDR1 is MDHEN and CDR2 is SYDVKM. Written as DNA, the CDR3 is TGTGCCAGCACACGGGCGGGACAGGGTTATTACATTCAGTACTTC. It yields the protein CASTRAGQGYYIQYF. Full variable domain (outside the CDR3, taken from reference TRBV28 and TRBJ2-4): DVKVTQSSRYLVKRTGEKVFLECVQDMDHENMFWYRQDPGLGLRLIYFSYDVKMKEKGDIPEGYSVSREKKERFSLILESASTNQTSMYLCASTRAGQGYYIQYFGAGTRLSVL.

This chain uses TRBV30 with TRBJ1-2; D remains unclear. In germline, CDR1 is GTSNPN, CDR2 SVGIG (reference sequence). The CDR3 spans 13 residues. V was clipped by 0 bases and J by 8 bases, with 13 bases between them. As DNA, the CDR3 is TGTGCCTGGAGTGTACGGGAAGGGAAGGGCTACACCTTC. Protein sequence: CAWSVREGKGYTF.

This chain links TRBV3-1 (or the pseudogene TRBV3-2) with TRBJ2-3, with a possible D match to TRBD1 (5 bases). The CDR3 is 16 residues long. V was clipped by 3 bases and J by 6 bases, with 19 bases between them. Per germline, CDR1 LGHDT and CDR2 YNNKEL (reference sequence). CDR3 sequence reads: CASSHRVLTQMDTQYF. Written as DNA, the CDR3 is TGTGCCAGCAGCCACAGGGTCCTCACTCAAATGGATACGCAGTATTTT.